This TCR beta chain was sequenced during a study of neurological immune-mediated disorders. This clonotype has a count of ten or more. Synthesis of cDNA used 5'RACE (with 10-nucleotide random UMIs). TCRdb fed the 5' RACE reads into MiXCR, producing one record per CDR3 protein. The data contain approximately 74,000 distinct CDR3 sequences, 5.2% of them singletons. V lost 5 bases, J lost 0 bases, and 11 bases lay in between. The CDR3 contains 14 residues. Germline V gives CDR1 SNHLY, CDR2 FYNNEI. This TCR was recovered from a man younger than 35 with multiple sclerosis. The gene calls are TRBV2 and TRBJ2-7, with TRBD2 as a possible D gene (7 bases). Specimen: PBMCs. CDR3: CASSKGGSSYEQYF. The CDR3 DNA follows: TGTGCCAGCAGTAAGGGGGGGAGCTCCTACGAGCAGTACTTC. The full variable domain, completed using reference TRBV2 and TRBJ2-7, is EPEVTQTPSHQVTQMGQEVILRCVPISNHLYFYWYRQILGQKVEFLVSFYNNEISEKSEIFDDQFSVERPDGSNFTLKIRSTKLEDSAMYFCASSKGGSSYEQYFGPGTRLTVT.